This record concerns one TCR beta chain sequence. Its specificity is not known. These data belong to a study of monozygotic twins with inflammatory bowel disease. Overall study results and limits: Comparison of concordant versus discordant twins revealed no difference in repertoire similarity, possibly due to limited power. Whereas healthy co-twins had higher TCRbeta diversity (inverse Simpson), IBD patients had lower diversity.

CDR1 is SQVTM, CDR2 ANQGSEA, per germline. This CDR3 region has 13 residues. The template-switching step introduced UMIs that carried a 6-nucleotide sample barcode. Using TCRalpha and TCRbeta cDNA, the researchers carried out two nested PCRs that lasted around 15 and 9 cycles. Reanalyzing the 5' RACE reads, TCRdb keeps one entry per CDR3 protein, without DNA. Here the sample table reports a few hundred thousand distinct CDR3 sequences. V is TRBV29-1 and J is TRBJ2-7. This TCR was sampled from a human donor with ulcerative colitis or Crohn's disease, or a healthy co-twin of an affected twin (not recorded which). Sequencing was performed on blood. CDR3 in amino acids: CSVESSRSYEQYF.